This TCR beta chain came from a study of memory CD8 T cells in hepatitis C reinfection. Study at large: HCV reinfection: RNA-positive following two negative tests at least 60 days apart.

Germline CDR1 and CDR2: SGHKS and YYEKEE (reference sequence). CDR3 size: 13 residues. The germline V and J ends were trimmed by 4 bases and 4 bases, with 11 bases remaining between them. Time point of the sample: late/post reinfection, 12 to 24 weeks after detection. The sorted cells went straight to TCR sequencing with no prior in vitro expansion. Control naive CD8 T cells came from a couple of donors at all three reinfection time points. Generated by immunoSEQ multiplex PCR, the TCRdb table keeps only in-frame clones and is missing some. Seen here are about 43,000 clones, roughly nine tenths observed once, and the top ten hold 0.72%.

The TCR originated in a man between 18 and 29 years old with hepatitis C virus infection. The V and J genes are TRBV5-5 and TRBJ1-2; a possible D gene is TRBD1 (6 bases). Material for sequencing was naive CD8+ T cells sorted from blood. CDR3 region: CASSLDSIYGYTF. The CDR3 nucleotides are TGTGCCAGCAGCCTGGACAGTATCTATGGCTACACCTTC.